A single T cell receptor (beta chain) is shown here with its context. Its target is not known. This record belongs to a study of vaccination effects on CD4 cells after COVID-19. Study-wide points: Late in the post-vaccination period, infection-induced and vaccine-induced clones underwent marked clonal contraction.

The CDR3 spans 11 residues. Trimming removed 6 bases at V and 5 bases at J, with 7 bases between. CDR1 ENHRY and CDR2 SYGVKD come from the germline V gene. ViraFEST used viral peptide pools to expand antigen-specific CD4+ T cells before sequencing. Culture lasted roughly 9 days before CD4+ T cell isolation. Two-dose BNT162b2 or mRNA-1273 vaccination was given to participants. Data came from immunoSEQ multiplex PCR; TCRdb stores just in-frame clones and leaves some out. The data hold more than 50,000 clones, with roughly 80% observed a single time. The sample consisted of CD4+ T cells from PBMCs cultured with HCoV-OC43 spike peptides, taken after COVID-19 vaccination. Subset in this sample: HCoV-OC43 spike overlapping peptide pool stimulation. The clonotype originates from a human donor who received a COVID-19 vaccine. The chain couples TRBV10-3 to TRBJ2-5; TRBD2 might be the D (6 bases). The CDR3 nucleotides are TGTGCCATCAGCCGGGGGGAGACCCAGTACTTC. Translating it yields CAISRGETQYF.